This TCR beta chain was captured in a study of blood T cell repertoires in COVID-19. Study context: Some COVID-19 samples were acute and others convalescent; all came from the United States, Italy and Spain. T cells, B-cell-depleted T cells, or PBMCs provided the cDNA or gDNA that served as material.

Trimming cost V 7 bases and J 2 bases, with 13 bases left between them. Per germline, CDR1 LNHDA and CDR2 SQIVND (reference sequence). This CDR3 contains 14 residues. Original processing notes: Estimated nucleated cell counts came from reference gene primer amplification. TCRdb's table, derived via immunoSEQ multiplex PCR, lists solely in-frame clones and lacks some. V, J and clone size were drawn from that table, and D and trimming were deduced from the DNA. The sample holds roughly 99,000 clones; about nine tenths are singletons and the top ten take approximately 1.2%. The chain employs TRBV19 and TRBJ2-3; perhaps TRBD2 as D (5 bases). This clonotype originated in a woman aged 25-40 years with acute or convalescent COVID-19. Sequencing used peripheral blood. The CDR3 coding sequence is TGTGCCAGTAAGGAGGACGTATACACAGATACGCAGTATTTT. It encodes CASKEDVYTDTQYF. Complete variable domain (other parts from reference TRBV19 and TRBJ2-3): DGGITQSPKYLFRKEGQNVTLSCEQNLNHDAMYWYRQDPGQGLRLIYYSQIVNDFQKGDIAEGYSVSREKKESFPLTVTSAQKNPTAFYLCASKEDVYTDTQYFGPGTRLTVL.